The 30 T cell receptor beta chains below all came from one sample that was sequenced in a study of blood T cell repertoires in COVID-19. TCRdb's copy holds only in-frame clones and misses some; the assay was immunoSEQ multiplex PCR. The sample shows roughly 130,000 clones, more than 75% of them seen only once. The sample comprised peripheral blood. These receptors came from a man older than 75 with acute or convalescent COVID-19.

This chain's CDR3 is CASSIRTGIFRDEQYF. CDR3 nucleotide sequence: TGTGCCAGCAGCATCCGGACAGGGATTTTTAGAGACGAGCAGTACTTC. The J gene is TRBJ2-7, the V gene TRBV7-8; TRBD1 matches at 8 bases. Germline trimming cut 5 bases from V and 5 bases from J; bases unmatched to any gene: 14. The V gene's germline CDR1 is SGHVS and CDR2 FQNEAQ. The CDR3 consists of 16 residues.

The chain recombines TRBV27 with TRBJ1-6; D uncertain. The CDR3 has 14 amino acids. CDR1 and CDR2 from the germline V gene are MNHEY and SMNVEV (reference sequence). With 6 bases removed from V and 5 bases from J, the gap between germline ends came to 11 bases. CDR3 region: CASRFRHHNSPLHF. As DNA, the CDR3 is TGTGCCAGCAGGTTCAGGCATCATAATTCACCCCTCCACTTT.

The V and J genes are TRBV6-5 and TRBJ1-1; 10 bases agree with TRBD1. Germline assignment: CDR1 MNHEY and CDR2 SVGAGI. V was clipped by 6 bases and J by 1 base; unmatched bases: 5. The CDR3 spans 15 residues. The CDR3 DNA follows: TGTGCCAGCAGGCGGACAGGGGGAGGGAACACTGAAGCTTTCTTT. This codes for CASRRTGGGNTEAFF.

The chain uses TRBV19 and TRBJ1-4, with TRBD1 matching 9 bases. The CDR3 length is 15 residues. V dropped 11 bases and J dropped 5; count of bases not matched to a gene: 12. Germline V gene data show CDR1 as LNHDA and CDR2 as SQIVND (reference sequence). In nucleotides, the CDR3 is TGTGCCTCCTCCCCTCAGACAGGGGGGAATGAAAAACTGTTTTTT. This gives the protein CASSPQTGGNEKLFF.

CDR3 sequence: CASSFGLAGGQGETQYF. The CDR3 DNA follows: TGTGCCAGCAGCTTCGGACTAGCGGGGGGGCAGGGAGAGACCCAGTACTTC. This chain links TRBV7-2 with TRBJ2-5; the match to TRBD2 covers 15 bases. Germline values: CDR1 SGHTA, CDR2 FQGNSA. This CDR3 is built from 17 residues. V trimming: 3 bases; J trimming: 4 bases; junction bases outside the gene matches: 6.

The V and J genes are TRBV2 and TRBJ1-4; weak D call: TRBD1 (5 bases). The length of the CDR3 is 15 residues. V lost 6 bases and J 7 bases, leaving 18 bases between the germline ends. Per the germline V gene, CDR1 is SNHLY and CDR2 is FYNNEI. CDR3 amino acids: CASRFQGGRSEKLFF. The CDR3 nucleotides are TGTGCCAGCAGGTTTCAGGGAGGGAGGAGTGAAAAACTGTTTTTT.

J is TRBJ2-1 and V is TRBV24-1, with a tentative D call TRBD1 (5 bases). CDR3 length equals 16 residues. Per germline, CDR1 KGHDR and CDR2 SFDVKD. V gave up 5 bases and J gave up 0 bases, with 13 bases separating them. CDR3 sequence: CATSAVKGYSYNEQFF. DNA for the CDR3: TGTGCCACCAGTGCCGTCAAGGGGTACTCCTACAATGAGCAGTTCTTC.

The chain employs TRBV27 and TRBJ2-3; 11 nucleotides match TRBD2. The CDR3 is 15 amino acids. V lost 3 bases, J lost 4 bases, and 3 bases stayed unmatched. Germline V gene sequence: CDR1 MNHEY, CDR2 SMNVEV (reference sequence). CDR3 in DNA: TGTGCCAGCAGTTTTATAGCGGGGGGGTCAGATACGCAGTATTTT. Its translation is CASSFIAGGSDTQYF.

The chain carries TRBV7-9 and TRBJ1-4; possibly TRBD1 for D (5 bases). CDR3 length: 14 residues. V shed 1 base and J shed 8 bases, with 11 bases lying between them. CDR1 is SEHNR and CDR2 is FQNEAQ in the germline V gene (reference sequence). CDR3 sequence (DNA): TGTGCCAGCAGCTTAGGCCAGGGAATGGAAAAACTGTTTTTT. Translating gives CASSLGQGMEKLFF.

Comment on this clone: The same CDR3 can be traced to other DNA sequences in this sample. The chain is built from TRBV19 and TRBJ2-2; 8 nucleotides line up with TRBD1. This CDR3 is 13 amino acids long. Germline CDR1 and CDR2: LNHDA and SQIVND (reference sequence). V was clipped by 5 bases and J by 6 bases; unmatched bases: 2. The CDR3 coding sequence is TGTGCCAGTAGTCCACAGGGGGCCGGGGAGCTGTTTTTT. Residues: CASSPQGAGELFF.

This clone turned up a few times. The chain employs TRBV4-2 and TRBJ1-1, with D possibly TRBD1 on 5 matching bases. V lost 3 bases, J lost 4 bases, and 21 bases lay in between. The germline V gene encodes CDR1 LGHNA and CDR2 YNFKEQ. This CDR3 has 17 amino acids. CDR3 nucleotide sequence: TGTGCCAGCAGCCACGAAGGTCAGGGTGGGCTGAGCACTGAAGCTTTCTTT. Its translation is CASSHEGQGGLSTEAFF.

CDR3 region: CASSQDTLRTVIETQYF. Written as DNA, the CDR3 is TGCGCCAGCAGCCAAGACACCCTCCGGACAGTCATTGAGACCCAGTACTTC. The chain is built from TRBV4-3 and TRBJ2-5; D perhaps matches TRBD1 (6 bases). Between the trimmed V and J ends, which lost 0 bases and 5 bases, there was a span of 19 bases. The CDR3 covers 17 residues. Germline V gene sequence: CDR1 LGHNA, CDR2 YSLEER.

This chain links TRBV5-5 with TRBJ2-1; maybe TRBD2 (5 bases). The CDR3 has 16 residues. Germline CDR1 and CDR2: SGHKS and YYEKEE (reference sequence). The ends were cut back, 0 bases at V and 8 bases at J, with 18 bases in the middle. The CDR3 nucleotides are TGTGCCAGCAGCTTGGAAGGAGGACGGGGATGGTATGAGCAGTTCTTC. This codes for CASSLEGGRGWYEQFF.

The CDR3, as DNA: TGTGCCAGCAGCTGGGGACAGACTATCTATGGCTACACCTTC. It specifies CASSWGQTIYGYTF. The chain couples TRBV5-5 to TRBJ1-2, with 7 bases identical to TRBD1. The junction had 6 bases not matched to a gene; V was cut back by 3 bases and J by 4 bases. This CDR3 contains 14 residues. Germline V gene lookup returns CDR1 SGHKS and CDR2 YYEKEE (reference sequence).

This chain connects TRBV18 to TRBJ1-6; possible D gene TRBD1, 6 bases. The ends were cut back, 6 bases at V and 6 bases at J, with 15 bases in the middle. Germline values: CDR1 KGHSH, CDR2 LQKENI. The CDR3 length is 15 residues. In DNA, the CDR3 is TGTGCCAGCTCGCCCGGACAGTCAATTAATTCACCCCTCCACTTT. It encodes CASSPGQSINSPLHF.

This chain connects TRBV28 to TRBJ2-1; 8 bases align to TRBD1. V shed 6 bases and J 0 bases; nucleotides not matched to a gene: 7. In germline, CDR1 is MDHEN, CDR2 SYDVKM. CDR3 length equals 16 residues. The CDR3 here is CASSFHGQGSYNEQFF. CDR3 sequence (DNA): TGTGCCAGCAGCTTCCACGGACAGGGCTCCTACAATGAGCAGTTCTTC.

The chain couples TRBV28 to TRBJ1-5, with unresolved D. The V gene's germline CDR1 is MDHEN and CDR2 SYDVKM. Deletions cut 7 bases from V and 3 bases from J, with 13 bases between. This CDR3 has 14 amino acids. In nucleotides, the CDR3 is TGTGCCAGCACCATGGGAGAGTACAATCAGCCCCAGCATTTT. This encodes CASTMGEYNQPQHF.

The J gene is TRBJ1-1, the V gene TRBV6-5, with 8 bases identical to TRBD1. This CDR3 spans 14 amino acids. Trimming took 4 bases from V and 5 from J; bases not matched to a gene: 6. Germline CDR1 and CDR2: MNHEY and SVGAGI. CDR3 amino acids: CASSFQGAFTEAFF. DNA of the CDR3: TGTGCCAGCAGTTTTCAGGGGGCGTTTACTGAAGCTTTCTTT.

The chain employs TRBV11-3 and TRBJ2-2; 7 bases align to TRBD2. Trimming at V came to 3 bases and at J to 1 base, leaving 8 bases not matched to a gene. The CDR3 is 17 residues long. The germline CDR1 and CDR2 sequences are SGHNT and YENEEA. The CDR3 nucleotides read TGTGCCAGCAGCTTGGGTCGAGGGACTAAGAACACCGGGGAGCTGTTTTTT. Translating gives CASSLGRGTKNTGELFF.

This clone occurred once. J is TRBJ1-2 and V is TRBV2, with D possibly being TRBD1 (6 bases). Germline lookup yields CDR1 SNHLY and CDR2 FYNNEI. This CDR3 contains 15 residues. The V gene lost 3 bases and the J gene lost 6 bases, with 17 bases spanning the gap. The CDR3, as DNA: TGTGCCAGCAGTGACCGGGACAAAGGACCGGATGGCTACACCTTC. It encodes CASSDRDKGPDGYTF.

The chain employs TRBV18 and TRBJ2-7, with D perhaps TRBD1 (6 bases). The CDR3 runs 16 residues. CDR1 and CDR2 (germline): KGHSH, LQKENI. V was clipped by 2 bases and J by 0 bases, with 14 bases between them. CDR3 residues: CASSPVPGTSSYEQYF. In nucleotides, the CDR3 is TGTGCCAGCTCACCAGTCCCAGGGACAAGCTCCTACGAGCAGTACTTC.

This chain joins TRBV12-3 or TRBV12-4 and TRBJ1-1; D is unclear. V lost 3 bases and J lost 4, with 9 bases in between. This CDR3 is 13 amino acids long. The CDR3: CASSFWEATEAFF. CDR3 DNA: TGTGCCAGCAGTTTCTGGGAGGCCACTGAAGCTTTCTTT.

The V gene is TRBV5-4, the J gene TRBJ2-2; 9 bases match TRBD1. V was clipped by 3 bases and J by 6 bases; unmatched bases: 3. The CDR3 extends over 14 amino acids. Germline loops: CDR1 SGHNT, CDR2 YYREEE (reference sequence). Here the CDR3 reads CASSSRQGAGELFF. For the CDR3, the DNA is TGTGCCAGCAGCTCGCGACAGGGGGCCGGGGAGCTGTTTTTT.

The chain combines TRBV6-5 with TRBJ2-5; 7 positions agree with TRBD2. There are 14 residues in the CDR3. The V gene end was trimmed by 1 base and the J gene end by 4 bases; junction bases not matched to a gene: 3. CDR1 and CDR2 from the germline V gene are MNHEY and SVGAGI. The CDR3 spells CASSYWGEGETQYF. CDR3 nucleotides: TGTGCCAGCAGTTACTGGGGGGAGGGAGAGACCCAGTACTTC.

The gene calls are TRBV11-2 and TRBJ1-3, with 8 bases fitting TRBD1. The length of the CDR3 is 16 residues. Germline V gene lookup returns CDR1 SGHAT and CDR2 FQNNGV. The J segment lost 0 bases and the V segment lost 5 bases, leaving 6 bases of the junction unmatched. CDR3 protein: CASSLEGTGSGNTIYF. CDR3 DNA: TGTGCCAGCAGCCTTGAAGGGACAGGCTCTGGAAACACCATATATTTT.

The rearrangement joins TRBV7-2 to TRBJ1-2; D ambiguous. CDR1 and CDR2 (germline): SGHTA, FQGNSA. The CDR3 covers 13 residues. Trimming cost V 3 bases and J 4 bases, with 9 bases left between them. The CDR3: CASSLPGSYGYTF. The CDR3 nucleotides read TGTGCCAGCAGCTTGCCGGGTTCCTATGGCTACACCTTC.

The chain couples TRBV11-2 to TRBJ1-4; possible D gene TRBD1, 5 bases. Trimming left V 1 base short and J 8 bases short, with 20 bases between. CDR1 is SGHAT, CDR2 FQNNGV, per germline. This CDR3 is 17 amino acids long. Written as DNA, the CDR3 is TGTGCCAGCAGCTTAGGGGGGAATACGGCCCGGGGGGAAAAACTGTTTTTT. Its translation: CASSLGGNTARGEKLFF.

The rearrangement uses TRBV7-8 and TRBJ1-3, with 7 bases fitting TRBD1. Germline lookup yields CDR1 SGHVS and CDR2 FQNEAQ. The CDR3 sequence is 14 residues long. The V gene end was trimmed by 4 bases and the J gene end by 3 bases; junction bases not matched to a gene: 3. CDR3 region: CASSSRTGGNTIYF. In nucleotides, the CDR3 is TGTGCCAGCAGCTCTCGGACAGGTGGAAACACCATATATTTT.

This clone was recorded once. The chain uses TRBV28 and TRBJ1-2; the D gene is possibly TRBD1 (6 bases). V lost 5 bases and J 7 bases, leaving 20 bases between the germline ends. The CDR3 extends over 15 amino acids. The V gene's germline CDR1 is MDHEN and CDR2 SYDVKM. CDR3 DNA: TGTGCCAGCAGTACCACCCGGGGGGCGGGCGGTGGCTACACCTTC. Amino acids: CASSTTRGAGGGYTF.

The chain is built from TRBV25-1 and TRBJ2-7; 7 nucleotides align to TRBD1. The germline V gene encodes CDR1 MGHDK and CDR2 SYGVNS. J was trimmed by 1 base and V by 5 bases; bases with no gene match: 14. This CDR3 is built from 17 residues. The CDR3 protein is CASSRGQFIGRSYEQYF. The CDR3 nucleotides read TGTGCCAGCAGTAGGGGGCAGTTTATCGGACGGTCCTACGAGCAGTACTTC.